The T cell receptor (beta chain) under discussion was sequenced for a study of cytotoxic CD8 clonotypes in ibrutinib-treated CLL (dated by TCRdb to 2020 to 2023). Some background on the complete study: In this cohort, approximately 15 patients were treatment-naive and approximately ten were relapsed/refractory, while around 17 had unmutated IGHV. Patients were still on ibrutinib when every remission and progressive disease sample was collected. Response samples were taken after a median of 12 months on treatment, ranging from roughly 6 to 36 months. On average, each sample had 255,043 productive templates and more than 75,000 productive rearrangements. Responses were partial in some 24 patients and complete in 2; after median approximately 66 months follow-up, approximately 15 stayed in remission and around 12 progressed. Cryopreserved peripheral blood mononuclear cells were obtained before treatment, at response, and at either sustained remission or disease progression. Of the 90 or so participants in the trial, about 25 had longitudinal samples available. What the research found in general, with its limitations: Public clonotypes were rare and either contracted or stayed stable during treatment, and the rise in clonality at ibrutinib response reflected the expansion of private clonotypes. Sustained-remission and progressing patients did not have matched sampling times, and lymph node repertoires were not examined. An increase in clonality was observed at ibrutinib response, with clonality remaining stable during sustained remission and falling back toward baseline at progression. Baseline clonality exceeded that of age-matched healthy donors and correlated strongly with circulating CD8+ T-cell counts.

Explained via the paper, the time point label denotes: approximately eleven months on ibrutinib. For TCR beta library preparation, 1.5 to 2.5 micrograms of genomic DNA were extracted from the cryopreserved PBMCs. Longitudinal blood samples from CLL patients on ibrutinib monotherapy underwent high-throughput TCR beta sequencing. The patients took part in an open-label, single-center phase 2 trial of ibrutinib monotherapy. The germline V gene provides CDR1 SGHTS and CDR2 YDEGEE. Compared with germline, V lacks 6 bases and J lacks 7 bases; bases without a gene match: 11. The CDR3 sequence holds 14 residues, the cysteine and phenylalanine included. Of all the DNA, just the CDR3 is kept, 42 bases in frame from base 1. Each clonotype received, on average, about 10x coverage in deep resolution sequencing performed on a MiSeq, where the target depth lay between 1 in 1 million and 1 in 200,000 T cells. The immunoSEQ hsTCRB Kit was used to generate TCR beta libraries. In the authors' own workflow: The data were analyzed with ImmunoSEQ Analyzer and ImmunoSEQ Data Assistant, and V, D and J gene assignments followed IMGT definitions. Clonality, which ranges from 0 to 1, was calculated as one minus the normalized Shannon entropy of productive rearrangement frequencies. Only overrepresented clonotypes making up at least 0.05% of the repertoire of each patient were included in the public clonotype analysis. Some 13 age-matched healthy donor repertoires from immuneACCESS served as clonality controls. The table comes from immuneACCESS by way of TCRdb, which keeps in-frame sequences with V and J called. Part of the clones is missing from these tables; in studies checked, under half for an unresolved V gene and the rest for unknown reasons. The V and J calls and clone size are taken from that table; D and trimming were inferred from the DNA. This sample is represented by 120,000 to 150,000 clones; around 93% of them were singletons. About 10% of the sample goes to the ten largest clones.

On this clone itself: This receptor's antigen is unknown. Base qualities are not recorded, but no much larger clone differs from it by a single base.

This TCR was sampled from a human donor with chronic lymphocytic leukemia. The chain links TRBV5-8 with TRBJ2-7; 9 junctional bases match TRBD1. The specimen comprised PBMCs, sampled after 12 months of ibrutinib treatment. The nucleotide sequence reads as follows: TGTGCCAGCAACCGGGACAGGGCAGGTCGGGAGCAGTACTTC. It specifies CASNRDRAGREQYF.